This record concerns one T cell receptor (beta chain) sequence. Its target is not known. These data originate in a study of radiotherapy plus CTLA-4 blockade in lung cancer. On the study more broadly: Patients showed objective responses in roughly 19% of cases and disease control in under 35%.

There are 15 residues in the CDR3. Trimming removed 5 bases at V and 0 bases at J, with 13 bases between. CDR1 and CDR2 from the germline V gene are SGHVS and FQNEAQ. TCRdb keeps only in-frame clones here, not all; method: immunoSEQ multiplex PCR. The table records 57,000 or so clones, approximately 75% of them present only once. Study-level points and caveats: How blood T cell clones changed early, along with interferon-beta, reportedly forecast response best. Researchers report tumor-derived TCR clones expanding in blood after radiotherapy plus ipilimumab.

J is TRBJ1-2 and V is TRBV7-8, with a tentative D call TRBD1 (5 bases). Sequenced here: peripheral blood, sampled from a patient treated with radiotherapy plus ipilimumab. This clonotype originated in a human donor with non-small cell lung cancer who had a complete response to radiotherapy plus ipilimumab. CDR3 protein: CASSPNRTPNYGYTF. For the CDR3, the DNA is TGTGCCAGCAGCCCTAACAGGACTCCTAACTATGGCTACACCTTC.